This entry is about one T cell receptor beta chain. What it binds is not known. The libraries were made with immunoSEQ version 4 in survey mode. Measured with immunoSEQ multiplex PCR; TCRdb has only the in-frame clones, and not every one. The data contain tens of thousands of clones, 70% to 80% of them singletons. The entry originates in a study of persistence of HIV-infected CD4 T cells. Study in general: Donors had been on suppressive ART for a median of approximately eight years.

This CDR3 spans 16 amino acids. The V gene end was trimmed by 4 bases and the J gene end by 2 bases; junction bases not matched to a gene: 8. Germline V gives CDR1 MRHNA, CDR2 SNTAGT. An overlapping HIV-1 Gag peptide pool stimulated these cells at about 1 ug/peptide/mL. Sorted nonresponding memory CD4+ T cells were CD40L-negative, CD69-negative, CD45RO-high. Undetectable plasma HIV-1 RNA below 50 copies/mL lasted at least 4 years. Stimulated PBMCs had first been depleted of CD8+ T cells. The clonotype was recovered from an adult man with HIV who was CMV-seropositive. The input for sequencing was CD4+ T cells sorted from PBMCs after approximately 19-hour stimulation, taken from a patient who received antiretroviral therapy. J is TRBJ2-3 and V is TRBV6-4, with TRBD2 identical over 8 bases. The CDR3 coding sequence is TGTGCCAGCAGTGCCCAAGTAGCGGGGCCCACAGATACGCAGTATTTT. It is translated as CASSAQVAGPTDTQYF.